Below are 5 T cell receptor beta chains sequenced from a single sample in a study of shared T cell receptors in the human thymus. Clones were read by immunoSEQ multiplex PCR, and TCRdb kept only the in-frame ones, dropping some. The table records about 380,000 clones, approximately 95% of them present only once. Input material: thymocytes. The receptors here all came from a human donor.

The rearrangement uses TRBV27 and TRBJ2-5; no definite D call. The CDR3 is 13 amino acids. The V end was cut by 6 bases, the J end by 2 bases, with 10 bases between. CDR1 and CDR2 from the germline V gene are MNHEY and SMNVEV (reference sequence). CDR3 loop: CASRPPGQETQYF. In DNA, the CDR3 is TGTGCCAGCAGGCCCCCCGGACAAGAGACCCAGTACTTC.

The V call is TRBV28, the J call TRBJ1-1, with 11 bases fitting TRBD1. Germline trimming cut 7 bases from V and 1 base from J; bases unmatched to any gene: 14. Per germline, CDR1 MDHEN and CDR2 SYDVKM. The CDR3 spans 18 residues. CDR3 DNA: TGTGCCAGCAACCCTCGTACGGGGGACAGGGGGGCGAACACTGAAGCTTTCTTT. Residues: CASNPRTGDRGANTEAFF.

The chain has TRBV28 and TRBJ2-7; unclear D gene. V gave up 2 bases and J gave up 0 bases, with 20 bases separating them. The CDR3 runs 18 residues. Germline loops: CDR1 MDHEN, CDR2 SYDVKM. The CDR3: CASSLTTHTYSSSYEQYF. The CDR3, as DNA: TGTGCCAGCAGTTTAACCACCCACACCTATTCAAGCTCCTACGAGCAGTACTTC.

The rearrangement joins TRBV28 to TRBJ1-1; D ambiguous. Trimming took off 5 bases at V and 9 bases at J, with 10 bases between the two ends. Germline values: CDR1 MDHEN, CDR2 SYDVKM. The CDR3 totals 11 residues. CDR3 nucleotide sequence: TGTGCCAGCAGTCCCCAAGGGCAAGCTTTCTTT. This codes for CASSPQGQAFF.

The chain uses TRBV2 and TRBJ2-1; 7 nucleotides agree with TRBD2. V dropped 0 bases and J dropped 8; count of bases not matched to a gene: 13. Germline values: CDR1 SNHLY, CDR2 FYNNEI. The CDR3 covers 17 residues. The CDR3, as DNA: TGTGCCAGCAGTGAAGCGCGGAGGACTAGGTGTATTGATGAGCAGTTCTTC. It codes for CASSEARRTRCIDEQFF. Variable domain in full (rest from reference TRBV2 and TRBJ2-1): EPEVTQTPSHQVTQMGQEVILRCVPISNHLYFYWYRQILGQKVEFLVSFYNNEISEKSEIFDDQFSVERPDGSNFTLKIRSTKLEDSAMYFCASSEARRTRCIDEQFFGPGTRLTVL.